This entry features one T cell receptor (beta chain) sequence. Its antigen remains unidentified. Comparators without hematopoietic cell transplant had other cancers, at least five gastrointestinal samples, and no known gastrointestinal disease. The germline V gene encodes CDR1 SGHVS and CDR2 FQNEAQ. With 4 bases clipped from V and 9 bases from J, the junction kept 8 bases outside the gene matches. The CDR3 length is 15 residues. TCRdb's table, derived via immunoSEQ multiplex PCR, lists solely in-frame clones and lacks some. The sample includes about 1,700 clones, roughly 68% of them seen just once. The data are from a study of tissue T cells after allogeneic stem cell transplantation. General study points: Shared clones across patients were few; motif clustering revealed tissue-specific shared signatures.

The chain employs TRBV7-8 and TRBJ2-3; 12 nucleotides match TRBD2. The TCR sequence derives from a female donor at least 60 years old with lung cancer. The starting material was tissue from the stomach, obtained at autopsy. The CDR3 loop reads CASSSLAGGPKTQYF. The DNA of the CDR3 is TGTGCCAGCAGCTCGCTAGCGGGGGGGCCGAAGACGCAGTATTTT.